Listed below are T cell receptor beta chains from one sample, sequenced in a study of T cell changes during pregnancy in multiple sclerosis. This table comes from immunoSEQ multiplex PCR, and its TCRdb copy is limited to in-frame clones, with some not included. The table has fewer than 40,000 clones, 90% to 95% seen once; the top ten hold 0.4% to 0.6%. Sequencing used CD4+ T cells from peripheral blood mononuclear cells, obtained in the second trimester of pregnancy. These receptors were obtained from a female donor in good health, enrolled as a control in a pregnancy study. The CDR3 runs from the conserved cysteine through the conserved F or W. Each record gives: D gene, V gene, clone size, J gene, CDR3 protein, CDR3 DNA. The D gene is left open where the match is weak. A clone size is listed for some rows: how often the clone was seen (once, few, many), or a class if it is expanded.

D gene: TRBD1; V gene: TRBV30; clone size: NA; J gene: TRBJ2-3; CDR3 protein: CAWGGWTGGHTQYF; CDR3 DNA: TGTGCCTGGGGGGGCTGGACAGGGGGCCATACGCAGTATTTT
D gene: NA; V gene: TRBV18; clone size: NA; J gene: TRBJ1-1; CDR3 protein: CASSPAQGEAFF; CDR3 DNA: TGTGCCAGCTCACCCGCCCAGGGTGAAGCTTTCTTT
D gene: TRBD1; V gene: TRBV28; clone size: NA; J gene: TRBJ2-4; CDR3 protein: CASTSGTGKAKNIQYF; CDR3 DNA: TGTGCCAGCACTTCAGGGACAGGGAAAGCCAAAAACATTCAGTACTTC
D gene: TRBD2; V gene: TRBV5-5; clone size: once; J gene: TRBJ2-3; CDR3 protein: CASNTGGGRYTQYF; CDR3 DNA: TGTGCCAGCAACACCGGGGGGGGGCGATATACGCAGTATTTT
D gene: NA; V gene: TRBV15; clone size: NA; J gene: TRBJ1-5; CDR3 protein: CATSRDPSLRPQHF; CDR3 DNA: TGTGCCACCAGCAGAGATCCGAGTCTTCGGCCCCAGCATTTT
D gene: TRBD2; V gene: TRBV6-6; clone size: NA; J gene: TRBJ2-1; CDR3 protein: CASSYSGRGPSNEQFF; CDR3 DNA: TGTGCCAGCAGTTACTCGGGGAGGGGACCCAGCAATGAGCAGTTCTTC
D gene: TRBD2; V gene: TRBV7-3; clone size: NA; J gene: TRBJ2-1; CDR3 protein: CASSATSGGVPYNEQFF; CDR3 DNA: TGTGCCAGCAGCGCGACTAGCGGGGGGGTCCCCTACAATGAGCAGTTCTTC
D gene: NA; V gene: TRBV19; clone size: few; J gene: TRBJ2-1; CDR3 protein: CASSALGVPSSYNEQFF; CDR3 DNA: TGTGCCAGTAGTGCGCTCGGGGTGCCGAGCTCCTACAATGAGCAGTTCTTC
D gene: NA; V gene: TRBV10-3; clone size: NA; J gene: TRBJ2-5; CDR3 protein: CAISGDRRGETQYF; CDR3 DNA: TGTGCCATCAGTGGAGACAGGAGAGGGGAGACCCAGTACTTC
D gene: NA; V gene: TRBV4-1; clone size: NA; J gene: TRBJ1-2; CDR3 protein: CASSQVAPFYGYTF; CDR3 DNA: TGCGCCAGCAGCCAAGTGGCTCCATTCTATGGCTACACCTTC
D gene: NA; V gene: TRBV28; clone size: NA; J gene: TRBJ2-7; CDR3 protein: CASSFSPSLSSYEQYF; CDR3 DNA: TGTGCCAGCAGCTTCTCCCCGAGTCTTAGCTCCTACGAGCAGTACTTC
D gene: NA; V gene: TRBV2; clone size: NA; J gene: TRBJ2-7; CDR3 protein: CASSEPAPLEQYF; CDR3 DNA: TGTGCCAGCAGTGAACCCGCGCCACTAGAGCAGTACTTC
D gene: NA; V gene: TRBV29-1; clone size: NA; J gene: TRBJ2-5; CDR3 protein: CSVQLARGETQYF; CDR3 DNA: TGCAGCGTTCAACTAGCCCGGGGGGAGACCCAGTACTTC
D gene: TRBD1; V gene: TRBV18; clone size: NA; J gene: TRBJ2-7; CDR3 protein: CASSPTGAYEQYF; CDR3 DNA: TGTGCCAGCTCACCTACAGGGGCCTACGAGCAGTACTTC
D gene: NA; V gene: TRBV6-1; clone size: NA; J gene: TRBJ2-4; CDR3 protein: CASSESFTVAGGTKNIQYF; CDR3 DNA: TGTGCCAGCAGTGAAAGTTTTACGGTGGCAGGGGGGACCAAAAACATTCAGTACTTC
D gene: TRBD1; V gene: TRBV6-6; clone size: NA; J gene: TRBJ2-7; CDR3 protein: CASSYPFDRGSEQYF; CDR3 DNA: TGTGCCAGCAGTTACCCATTCGACAGGGGAAGCGAGCAGTACTTC
D gene: NA; V gene: TRBV5-4; clone size: NA; J gene: TRBJ2-5; CDR3 protein: CASSLNKEETQYF; CDR3 DNA: TGTGCCAGCAGCTTAAACAAAGAAGAGACCCAGTACTTC
D gene: TRBD2; V gene: TRBV9; clone size: NA; J gene: TRBJ2-2; CDR3 protein: CASSGTSGTPTGELFF; CDR3 DNA: TGTGCCAGCAGCGGGACTAGCGGGACCCCAACCGGGGAGCTGTTTTTT
D gene: TRBD2; V gene: TRBV11-2; clone size: once; J gene: TRBJ2-3; CDR3 protein: CASSPGTSGNLGTQYF; CDR3 DNA: TGTGCCAGCAGCCCTGGGACTAGCGGGAATCTAGGCACGCAGTATTTT
D gene: TRBD1; V gene: TRBV6-1; clone size: NA; J gene: TRBJ1-2; CDR3 protein: CASRGTEYGYTF; CDR3 DNA: TGTGCCAGCAGGGGGACAGAGTATGGCTACACCTTC